This is a list of T cell receptor beta chains from one sample in a study of response to subunit inactivated influenza vaccine. MiXCR, applied by TCRdb to the RT-PCR reads, yields one record per CDR3 protein. The repertoire has 300,000 to 350,000 distinct CDR3 sequences, about a fifth of them found once; the top ten carry roughly a tenth. This material consisted of PBMCs from blood, taken less than 22 months after vaccination. Receptors originate from a man in his fifties or sixties who received an inactivated influenza vaccine. CDR3s include the opening cysteine and the closing phenylalanine or tryptophan. A D gene is named only where the DNA matches it firmly. The size of a clone is reported for some rows only, either as once, few or many, or as a class for expanded clones.

TRBJ2-5 . TRBV12-2 . CASRFIAGETSGISQYF TGTGCAAGTCGCTTCATCGCAGGAGAGACTAGCGGGATCTCCCAGTACTTC
TRBJ1-2 few TRBV4-3 . CASSQDHQGQYGYTF TGCGCCAGCAGCCAAGATCACCAGGGGCAGTATGGCTACACCTTC
TRBJ2-7 once TRBV24-1 . CAHTSGDYEQYF TGTGCCCACACATCCGGCGACTACGAGCAGTACTTC
TRBJ1-4 . TRBV4-3 TRBD1 CASSQDRSDGEKLFF TGCGCCAGCAGCCAGGACAGGTCCGATGGTGAAAAACTGTTTTTT
TRBJ2-7 few TRBV6-5 . CASSYSAGSTYEQYF TGTGCCAGCAGTTATTCCGCGGGGAGCACCTACGAGCAGTACTTC
TRBJ2-7 . TRBV10-3 . CAISARSYEQYF TGTGCCATCAGTGCTAGGAGCTACGAGCAGTACTTC
TRBJ2-1 . TRBV6-1 TRBD2 CASRVGLAGGYNEQFF TGTGCCAGCAGGGTCGGACTAGCGGGAGGGTACAATGAGCAGTTCTTC
TRBJ1-5 . TRBV4-1 . CASSQVISSVVRNQAQHF TGCGCCAGCAGCCAAGTGATCAGTTCGGTTGTAAGGAATCAGGCCCAGCATTTT
TRBJ2-7 few TRBV20-1 TRBD2 CSARGAGGRYEQYF TGCAGTGCTAGGGGGGCGGGAGGGAGATACGAGCAGTACTTC
TRBJ2-3 few TRBV5-1 . CASSEDRGGTQYF TGCGCCAGCAGCGAGGACCGTGGAGGGACGCAGTATTTT
TRBJ2-7 . TRBV5-1 . CASSPDSYSYEQYF TGCGCCAGCAGCCCGGACAGCTACTCCTACGAGCAGTACTTC
TRBJ1-1 few TRBV4-2 . CASSHYKGTEAFF TGTGCCAGCAGCCATTACAAGGGGACTGAAGCTTTCTTT
TRBJ1-5 few TRBV3-1 . CASSQTGKGDQPQHF TGTGCCAGCAGCCAAACGGGTAAGGGCGATCAGCCCCAGCATTTT
TRBJ2-1 few TRBV4-2 TRBD2 CASSPIAGGLNEQFF TGTGCCAGCAGCCCCATCGCGGGGGGGCTGAATGAGCAGTTCTTC
TRBJ2-7 . TRBV7-2 . CASSAGGSYEQYF TGTGCCAGCAGCGCAGGGGGGTCCTACGAGCAGTACTTC
TRBJ2-7 . TRBV7-9 TRBD1 CASSPTGWDEQYF TGTGCCAGCAGCCCGACAGGGTGGGACGAGCAGTACTTC
TRBJ1-1 many TRBV20-1 . CSARRQPNTEAFF TGCAGTGCTAGGCGGCAGCCGAACACTGAAGCTTTCTTT
TRBJ2-3 few TRBV10-3 . CATVSKARTDTQYF TGTGCCACCGTGTCTAAGGCCCGCACAGATACGCAGTATTTT
TRBJ1-5 . TRBV4-2 . CASSQGENFGNQPQHF TGTGCCAGCAGCCAAGGGGAGAACTTCGGGAATCAGCCCCAGCATTTT
TRBJ2-2 . TRBV5-4 . CASSLAKQNTGELFF TGTGCCAGCAGCTTAGCTAAGCAGAACACCGGGGAGCTGTTTTTT
TRBJ2-7 few TRBV28 . CASSPRQGLSYEQYF TGTGCCAGCAGCCCCCGGCAGGGCCTCTCCTACGAGCAGTACTTC
TRBJ2-3 . TRBV7-8 TRBD1 CASSFVLGTGSDTQYF TGTGCCAGCAGCTTTGTCCTCGGGACAGGGTCCGATACGCAGTATTTT
TRBJ2-5 few TRBV12-3/TRBV12-4 . CASSLGGSETQYF TGTGCCAGCAGTTTAGGGGGATCGGAGACCCAGTACTTC
TRBJ1-5 few TRBV29-1 TRBD1 CSVGGGDSTQHF TGCAGCGTTGGCGGAGGGGACAGCACCCAGCATTTT
TRBJ2-3 few TRBV5-1 TRBD2 CASSLLSGGDPSTQYF TGCGCCAGCAGCCTCCTGAGCGGGGGAGACCCCAGTACGCAGTATTTT
TRBJ1-2 . TRBV5-1 . CASNPDNTNYGYTF TGCGCCAGCAACCCGGACAACACGAACTATGGCTACACCTTC
TRBJ1-6 few TRBV28 . CASSLWGLQDNSPLHF TGTGCCAGCAGTTTATGGGGCCTCCAAGATAATTCACCCCTCCACTTT
TRBJ2-7 . TRBV7-2 . CASSLRVVQSEQYF TGTGCCAGCAGCTTAAGGGTAGTCCAGAGCGAGCAGTACTTC
TRBJ1-3 few TRBV28 . CASSLGIGSGNTIYF TGTGCCAGCAGTTTAGGGATAGGGAGCGGAAACACCATATATTTT
TRBJ1-1 . TRBV3-1 . CASSQETGSGTAFF TGTGCCAGCAGCCAAGAGACTGGCTCAGGGACGGCTTTCTTT
TRBJ2-5 many TRBV11-2 TRBD2 CASSWTSGVGETQYF TGTGCCAGCAGCTGGACTAGCGGAGTTGGAGAGACCCAGTACTTC
TRBJ2-7 once TRBV28 . CASSSAASTYEQYF TGTGCCAGCTCTTCAGCGGCGAGCACCTACGAGCAGTACTTC
TRBJ2-1 many TRBV20-1 . CSARSPRGGNEQFF TGCAGTGCTAGATCACCACGAGGAGGGAATGAGCAGTTCTTC
TRBJ1-1 . TRBV7-9 . CASSFSKGSTEAFF TGTGCCAGCAGCTTCAGTAAGGGGAGCACTGAAGCTTTCTTT
TRBJ2-7 . TRBV28 TRBD2 CASSPSRGRAYEQYF TGTGCCAGCAGTCCCTCTCGTGGGAGGGCCTACGAGCAGTACTTC
TRBJ2-7 . TRBV7-2 . CASSSLGGSAYEQYF TGTGCCAGCAGCAGCCTTGGGGGTAGCGCCTACGAGCAGTACTTC
TRBJ1-2 many TRBV4-1 . CASSQGQGQTRMVYGYTF TGCGCCAGCAGCCAAGGCCAGGGACAAACCCGGATGGTTTATGGCTACACCTTC
TRBJ1-2 few TRBV7-9 TRBD1 CASGGLGTGVYGYTF TGTGCCAGCGGAGGCCTCGGGACAGGGGTTTACGGCTACACCTTC
TRBJ2-5 . TRBV12-3/TRBV12-4 TRBD2 CASSLTSVGETQYF TGTGCCAGCAGCCTGACTAGCGTTGGGGAGACCCAGTACTTC
TRBJ2-3 . TRBV24-1 TRBD1 CATSDNLGQTTQYF TGTGCCACCAGTGACAACCTGGGACAGACTACGCAGTATTTT
TRBJ1-1 . TRBV19 . CASSIDSLNTEAFF TGTGCCAGTAGTATCGACAGCTTGAACACTGAAGCTTTCTTT
TRBJ2-5 . TRBV20-1 TRBD2 CSAIFLAGVETQYF TGCAGTGCTATTTTCCTAGCGGGAGTGGAGACCCAGTACTTC
TRBJ2-4 . TRBV2 TRBD1 CASSGPTGLAKNIQYF TGTGCCAGCAGCGGGCCGACAGGGCTAGCCAAAAACATTCAGTACTTC
TRBJ2-3 . TRBV20-1 . CSASRRGPSLDTQYF TGCAGTGCTAGTCGGCGGGGGCCCTCTTTGGATACGCAGTATTTT
TRBJ2-2 . TRBV12-3/TRBV12-4 . CASSVGGTVTGELFF TGTGCCAGCAGCGTCGGCGGGACAGTCACCGGGGAGCTGTTTTTT
TRBJ2-3 . TRBV4-3 . CASSPTNRPGEQYF TGCGCCAGCAGCCCGACGAACCGACCGGGGGAGCAGTATTTT
TRBJ1-2 few TRBV30 . CAWTTKAPGHIPNYGYTF TGTGCCTGGACAACCAAAGCACCCGGGCACATTCCTAACTATGGCTACACCTTC
TRBJ2-2 few TRBV13 . CASSSGQSDNTGELFF TGTGCCAGCAGCTCGGGACAAAGTGATAACACCGGGGAGCTGTTTTTT
TRBJ2-7 . TRBV28 TRBD1 CASSLFFGTGVGEQYF TGTGCCAGCAGTTTATTTTTCGGGACAGGGGTAGGGGAGCAGTACTTC
TRBJ1-5 few TRBV4-1 . CASSQESGVYSNQPQHF TGCGCCAGCAGCCAAGAGTCTGGGGTCTATAGCAATCAGCCCCAGCATTTT
TRBJ2-7 few TRBV7-9 . CASSLRTEHYEQYF TGTGCCAGCAGCTTGCGGACAGAGCACTACGAGCAGTACTTC
TRBJ2-1 . TRBV29-1 TRBD2 CSAVAGDMSSYNEQFF TGCAGCGCAGTAGCGGGGGATATGAGCTCCTACAATGAGCAGTTCTTC
TRBJ2-1 few TRBV7-8 TRBD1 CASSKDRATYNEQFF TGTGCCAGCAGCAAGGACAGGGCCACCTACAATGAGCAGTTCTTC
TRBJ2-1 . TRBV28 . CASRRGPRYEQFF TGTGCCAGCAGACGGGGCCCGAGGTATGAGCAGTTCTTC
TRBJ1-1 few TRBV5-6 TRBD1 CASSRGTGVRAFF TGTGCCAGCAGCCGAGGGACAGGGGTGCGGGCTTTCTTT
TRBJ2-2 few TRBV5-1 . CASSLNTGNTGELFF TGCGCCAGCAGCTTGAACACAGGGAACACCGGGGAGCTGTTTTTT
TRBJ2-1 . TRBV5-4 TRBD2 CASSAGTSGRRDEQFF TGTGCCAGCAGCGCGGGGACTAGCGGGAGGCGGGATGAGCAGTTCTTC
TRBJ2-2 . TRBV12-3/TRBV12-4 . CASSLGGHLLNTGELFF TGTGCCAGCAGTTTAGGAGGGCACCTTCTGAACACCGGGGAGCTGTTTTTT
TRBJ2-2 once TRBV7-2 . CASSVVRQGPGELFF TGTGCCAGCAGCGTTGTAAGGCAGGGTCCCGGGGAGCTGTTTTTT